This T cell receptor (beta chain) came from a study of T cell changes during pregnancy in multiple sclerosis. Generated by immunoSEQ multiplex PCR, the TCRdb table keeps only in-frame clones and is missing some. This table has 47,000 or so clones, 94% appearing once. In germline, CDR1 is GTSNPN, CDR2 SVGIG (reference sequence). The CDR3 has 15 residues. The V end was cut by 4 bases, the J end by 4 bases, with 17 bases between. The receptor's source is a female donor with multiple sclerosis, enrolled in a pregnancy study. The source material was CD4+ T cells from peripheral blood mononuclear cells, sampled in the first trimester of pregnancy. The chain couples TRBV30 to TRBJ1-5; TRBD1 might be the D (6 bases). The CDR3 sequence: CAWTPDSSPNQPQHF. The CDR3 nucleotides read TGTGCCTGGACCCCGGACAGTTCACCTAATCAGCCCCAGCATTTT.